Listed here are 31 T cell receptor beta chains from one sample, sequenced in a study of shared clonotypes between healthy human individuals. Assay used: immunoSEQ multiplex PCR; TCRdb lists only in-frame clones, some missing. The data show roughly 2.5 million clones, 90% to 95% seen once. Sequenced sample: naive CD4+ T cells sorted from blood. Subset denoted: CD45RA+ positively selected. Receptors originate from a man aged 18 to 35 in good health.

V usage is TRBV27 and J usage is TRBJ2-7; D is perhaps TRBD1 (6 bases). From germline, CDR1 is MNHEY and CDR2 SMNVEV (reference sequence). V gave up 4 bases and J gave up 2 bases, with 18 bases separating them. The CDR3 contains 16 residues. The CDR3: CASSSTTGSSPYEQYF. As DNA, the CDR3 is TGTGCCAGCAGTTCAACGACAGGCTCGAGTCCCTACGAGCAGTACTTC.

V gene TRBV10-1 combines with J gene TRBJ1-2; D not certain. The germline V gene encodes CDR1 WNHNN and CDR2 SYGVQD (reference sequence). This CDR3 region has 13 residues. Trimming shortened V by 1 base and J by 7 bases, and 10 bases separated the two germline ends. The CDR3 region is CASSEYQEAGYTF. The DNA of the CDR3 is TGCGCCAGCAGTGAGTACCAGGAGGCTGGCTACACCTTC.

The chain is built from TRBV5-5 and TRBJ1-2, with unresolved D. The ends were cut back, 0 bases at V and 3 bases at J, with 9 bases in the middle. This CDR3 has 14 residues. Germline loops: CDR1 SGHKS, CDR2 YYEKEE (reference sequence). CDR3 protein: CASSLDSPYYGYTF. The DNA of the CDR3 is TGTGCCAGCAGCTTGGACAGTCCATACTATGGCTACACCTTC.

CDR3 coding DNA: TGCAGCGCCGCCGTAGGGACAGATGGCACCGGGGAGCTGTTTTTT. It specifies CSAAVGTDGTGELFF. The chain carries TRBV29-1 and TRBJ2-2, with TRBD1 matching 7 bases. V lost 7 bases, J lost 4 bases, and 12 bases stayed unmatched. The CDR3 length is 15 residues. Germline CDR1 and CDR2: SQVTM and ANQGSEA.

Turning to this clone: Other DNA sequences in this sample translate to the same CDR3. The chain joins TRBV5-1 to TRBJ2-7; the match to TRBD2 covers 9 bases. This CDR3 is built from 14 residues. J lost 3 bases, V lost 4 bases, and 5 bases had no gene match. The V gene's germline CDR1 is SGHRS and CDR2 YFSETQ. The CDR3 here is CASSLAGGIYEQYF. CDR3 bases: TGCGCCAGCAGCCTTGCGGGGGGGATCTACGAGCAGTACTTC.

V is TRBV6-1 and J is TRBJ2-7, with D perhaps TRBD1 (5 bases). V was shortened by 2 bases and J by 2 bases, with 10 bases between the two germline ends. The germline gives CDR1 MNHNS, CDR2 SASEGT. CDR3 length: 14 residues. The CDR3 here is CASSEFAGPYEQYF. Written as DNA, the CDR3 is TGTGCCAGCAGTGAATTTGCAGGGCCCTACGAGCAGTACTTC.

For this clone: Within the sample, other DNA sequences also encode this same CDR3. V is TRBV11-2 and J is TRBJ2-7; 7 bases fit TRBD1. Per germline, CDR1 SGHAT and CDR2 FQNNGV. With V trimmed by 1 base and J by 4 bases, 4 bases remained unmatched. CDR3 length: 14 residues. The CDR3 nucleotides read TGTGCCAGCAGCTTAGTCAGGGGGTCATACGAGCAGTACTTC. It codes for CASSLVRGSYEQYF.

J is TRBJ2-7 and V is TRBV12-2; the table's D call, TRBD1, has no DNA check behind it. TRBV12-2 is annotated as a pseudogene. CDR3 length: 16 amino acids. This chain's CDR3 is CASRLATGTGEYEQYF. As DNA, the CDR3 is TGTGCAAGTCGCTTAGCGACCGGGACAGGGGAATACGAGCAGTACTTC.

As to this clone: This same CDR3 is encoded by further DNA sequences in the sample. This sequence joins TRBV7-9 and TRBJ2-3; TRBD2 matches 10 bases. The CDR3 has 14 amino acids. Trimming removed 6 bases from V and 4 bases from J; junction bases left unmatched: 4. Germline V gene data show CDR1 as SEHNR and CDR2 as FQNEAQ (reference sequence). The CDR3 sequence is CASSLAGAADTQYF. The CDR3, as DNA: TGTGCCAGCAGTCTAGCGGGAGCCGCAGATACGCAGTATTTT.

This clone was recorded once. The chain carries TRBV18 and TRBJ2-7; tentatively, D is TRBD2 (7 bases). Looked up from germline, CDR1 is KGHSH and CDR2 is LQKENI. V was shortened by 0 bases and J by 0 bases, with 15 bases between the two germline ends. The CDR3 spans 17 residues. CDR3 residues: CASSPPAAGALSYEQYF. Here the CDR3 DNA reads TGTGCCAGCTCACCACCGGCTGCGGGGGCCCTCTCCTACGAGCAGTACTTC.

The CDR3 DNA reads TGTGCCAGCAGTTATCATGGACAGCAAGAGACCCAGTACTTC. The encoded protein is CASSYHGQQETQYF. This sequence joins TRBV6-5 and TRBJ2-5, with D perhaps matching TRBD1 (6 bases). V lost 3 bases to trimming and J lost 2 bases, with 10 bases between them. Germline values: CDR1 MNHEY, CDR2 SVGAGI. The CDR3 is 14 amino acids.

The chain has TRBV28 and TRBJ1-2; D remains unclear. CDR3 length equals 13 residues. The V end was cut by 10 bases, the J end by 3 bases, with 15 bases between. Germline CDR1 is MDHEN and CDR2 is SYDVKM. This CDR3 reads CATGHRRDYGYTF. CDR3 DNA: TGTGCCACTGGCCATAGGAGGGACTATGGCTACACCTTC.

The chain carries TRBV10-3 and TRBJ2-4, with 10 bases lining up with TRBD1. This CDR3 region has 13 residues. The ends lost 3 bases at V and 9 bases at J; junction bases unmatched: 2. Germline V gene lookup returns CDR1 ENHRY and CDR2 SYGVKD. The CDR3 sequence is CAISEGDRGIQYF. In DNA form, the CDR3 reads TGTGCCATCAGTGAAGGGGACAGGGGCATTCAGTACTTC.

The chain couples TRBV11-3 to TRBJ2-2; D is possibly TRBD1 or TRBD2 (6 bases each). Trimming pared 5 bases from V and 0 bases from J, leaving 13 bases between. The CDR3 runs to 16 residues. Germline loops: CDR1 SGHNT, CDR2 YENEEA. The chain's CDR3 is CASSLRGPANTGELFF. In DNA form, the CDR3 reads TGTGCCAGCAGCCTCCGGGGGCCCGCGAACACCGGGGAGCTGTTTTTT. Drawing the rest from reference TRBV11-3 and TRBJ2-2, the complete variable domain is EAGVVQSPRYKIIEKKQPVAFWCNPISGHNTLYWYLQNLGQGPELLIRYENEEAVDDSQLPKDRFSAERLKGVDSTLKIQPAELGDSAVYLCASSLRGPANTGELFFGEGSRLTVL.

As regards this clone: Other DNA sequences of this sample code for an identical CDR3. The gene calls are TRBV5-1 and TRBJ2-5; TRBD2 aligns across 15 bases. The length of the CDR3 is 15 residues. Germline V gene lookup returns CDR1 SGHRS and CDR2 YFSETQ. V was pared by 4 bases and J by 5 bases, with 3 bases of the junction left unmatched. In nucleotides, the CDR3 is TGCGCCAGCAGCCCCGGACTAGCGGGAGGGGAGACCCAGTACTTC. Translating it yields CASSPGLAGGETQYF.

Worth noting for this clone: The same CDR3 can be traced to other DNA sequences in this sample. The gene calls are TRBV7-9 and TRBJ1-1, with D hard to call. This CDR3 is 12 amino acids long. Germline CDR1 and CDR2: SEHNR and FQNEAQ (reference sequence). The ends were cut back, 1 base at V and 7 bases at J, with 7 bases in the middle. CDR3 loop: CASSLGGNEAFF. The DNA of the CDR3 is TGTGCCAGCAGCTTAGGGGGTAATGAAGCTTTCTTT.

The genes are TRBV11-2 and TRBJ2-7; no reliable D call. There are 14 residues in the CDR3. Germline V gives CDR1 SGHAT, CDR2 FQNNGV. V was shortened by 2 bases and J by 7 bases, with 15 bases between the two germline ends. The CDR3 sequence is CASSLSPQVGEQYF. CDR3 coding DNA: TGTGCCAGCAGCTTATCCCCCCAGGTTGGGGAGCAGTACTTC.

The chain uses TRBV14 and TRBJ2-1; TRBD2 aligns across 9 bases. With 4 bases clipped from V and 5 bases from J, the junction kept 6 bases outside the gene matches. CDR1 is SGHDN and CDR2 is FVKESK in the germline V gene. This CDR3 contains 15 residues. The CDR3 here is CASSRTSERNNEQFF. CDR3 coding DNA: TGTGCCAGCAGCCGGACTAGCGAGAGGAACAATGAGCAGTTCTTC.

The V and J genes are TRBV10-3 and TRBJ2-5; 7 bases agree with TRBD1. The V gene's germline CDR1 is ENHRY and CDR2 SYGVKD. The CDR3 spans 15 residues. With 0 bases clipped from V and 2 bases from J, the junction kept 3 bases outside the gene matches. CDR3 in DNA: TGTGCCATCAGTGAGTCGGCCAGGGGGCAAGAGACCCAGTACTTC. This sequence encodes CAISESARGQETQYF.

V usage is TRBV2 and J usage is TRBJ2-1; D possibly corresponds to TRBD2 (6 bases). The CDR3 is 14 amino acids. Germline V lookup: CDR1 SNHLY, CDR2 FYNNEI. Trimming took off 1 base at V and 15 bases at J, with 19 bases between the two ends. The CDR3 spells CASSEEGTPPTGFF. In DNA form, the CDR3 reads TGTGCCAGCAGTGAAGAGGGGACTCCTCCTACCGGGTTCTTC. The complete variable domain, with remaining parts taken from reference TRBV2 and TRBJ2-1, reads EPEVTQTPSHQVTQMGQEVILRCVPISNHLYFYWYRQILGQKVEFLVSFYNNEISEKSEIFDDQFSVERPDGSNFTLKIRSTKLEDSAMYFCASSEEGTPPTGFFGPGTRLTVL.

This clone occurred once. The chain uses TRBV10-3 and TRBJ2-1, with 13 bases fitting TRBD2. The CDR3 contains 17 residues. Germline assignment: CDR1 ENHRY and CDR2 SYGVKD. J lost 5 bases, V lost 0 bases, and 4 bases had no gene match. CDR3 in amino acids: CAISESPGTSGNNEQFF. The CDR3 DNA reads TGTGCCATCAGTGAGTCTCCCGGGACTAGCGGGAACAATGAGCAGTTCTTC.

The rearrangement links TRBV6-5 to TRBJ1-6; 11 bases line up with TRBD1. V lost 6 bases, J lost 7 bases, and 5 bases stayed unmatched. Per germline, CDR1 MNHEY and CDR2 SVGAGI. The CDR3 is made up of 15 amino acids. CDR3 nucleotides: TGTGCCAGCAGCTCAGGACAGGGGGCCAATTCACCCCTCCACTTT. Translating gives CASSSGQGANSPLHF.

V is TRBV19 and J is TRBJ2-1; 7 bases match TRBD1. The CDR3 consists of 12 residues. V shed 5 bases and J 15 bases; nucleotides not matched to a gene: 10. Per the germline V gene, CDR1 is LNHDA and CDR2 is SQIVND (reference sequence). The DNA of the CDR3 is TGTGCCAGTAGTGACAGGGCCTCGGGCCCGTTCTTC. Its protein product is CASSDRASGPFF.

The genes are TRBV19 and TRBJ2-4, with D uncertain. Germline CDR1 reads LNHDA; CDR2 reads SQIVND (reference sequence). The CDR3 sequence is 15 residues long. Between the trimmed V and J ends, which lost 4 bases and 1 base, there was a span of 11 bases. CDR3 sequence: CASSTFGPAKNIQYF. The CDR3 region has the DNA TGTGCCAGTAGTACCTTCGGACCCGCCAAAAACATTCAGTACTTC.

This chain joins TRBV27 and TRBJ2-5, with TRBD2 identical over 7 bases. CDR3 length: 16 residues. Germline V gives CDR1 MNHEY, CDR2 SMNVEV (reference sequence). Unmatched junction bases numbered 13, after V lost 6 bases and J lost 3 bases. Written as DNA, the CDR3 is TGTGCCAGCAGCCTAACCTCAGCGGGGACGAAAGAGACCCAGTACTTC. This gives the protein CASSLTSAGTKETQYF.

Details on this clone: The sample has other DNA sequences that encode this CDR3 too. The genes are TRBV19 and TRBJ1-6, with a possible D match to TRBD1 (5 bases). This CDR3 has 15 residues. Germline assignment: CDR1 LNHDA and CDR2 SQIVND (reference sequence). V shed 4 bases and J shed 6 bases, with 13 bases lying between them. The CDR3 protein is CASSTQGQLNSPLHF. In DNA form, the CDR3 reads TGTGCCAGTAGTACGCAGGGCCAGCTTAATTCACCCCTCCACTTT.

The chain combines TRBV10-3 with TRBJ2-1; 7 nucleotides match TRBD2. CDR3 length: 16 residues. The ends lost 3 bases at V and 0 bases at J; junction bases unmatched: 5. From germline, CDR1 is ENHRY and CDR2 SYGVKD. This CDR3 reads CAISDQKRGSYNEQFF. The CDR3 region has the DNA TGTGCCATCAGTGACCAGAAGCGGGGCTCCTACAATGAGCAGTTCTTC.

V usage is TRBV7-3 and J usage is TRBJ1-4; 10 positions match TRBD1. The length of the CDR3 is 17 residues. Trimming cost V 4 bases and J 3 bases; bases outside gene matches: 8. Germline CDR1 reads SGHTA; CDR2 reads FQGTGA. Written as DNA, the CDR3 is TGTGCCAGCAGCTCCGACAGGGGGCGCGGAGCTAATGAAAAACTGTTTTTT. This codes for CASSSDRGRGANEKLFF.

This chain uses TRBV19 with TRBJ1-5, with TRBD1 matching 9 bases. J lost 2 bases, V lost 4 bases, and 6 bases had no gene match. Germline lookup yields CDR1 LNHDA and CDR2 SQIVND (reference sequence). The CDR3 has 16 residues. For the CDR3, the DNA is TGTGCCAGTAGTACCGGGACAGGGAGTCGCAATCAGCCCCAGCATTTT. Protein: CASSTGTGSRNQPQHF.

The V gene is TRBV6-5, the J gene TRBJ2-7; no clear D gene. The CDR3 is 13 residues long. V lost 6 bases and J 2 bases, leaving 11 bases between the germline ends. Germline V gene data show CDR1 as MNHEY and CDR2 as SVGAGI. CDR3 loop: CASRRGPAYEQYF. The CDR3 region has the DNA TGTGCCAGCAGGCGAGGACCGGCCTACGAGCAGTACTTC.

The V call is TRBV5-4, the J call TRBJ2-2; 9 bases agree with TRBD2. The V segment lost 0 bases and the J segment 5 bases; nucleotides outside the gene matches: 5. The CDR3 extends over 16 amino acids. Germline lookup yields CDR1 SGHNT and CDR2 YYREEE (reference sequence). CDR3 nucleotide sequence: TGTGCCAGCAGCTTGGCGCGGGAGGGTGCGACCGGGGAGCTGTTTTTT. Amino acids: CASSLAREGATGELFF.